The sample holds a few counts of the clone carrying this T cell receptor (beta chain). This sample is part of a study of early T cells in non-severe SARS-CoV-2 infection. Individual cDNA molecules each received unique molecular identifiers attached to them. Each CDR3 protein gets one entry after TCRdb re-called the 5' RACE reads with MiXCR. The top ten clones hold roughly 9.3% of a sample with tens of thousands of distinct CDR3 sequences, about 13% of them seen once. Sequencing was performed on whole blood, taken at baseline. The clonotype was recovered from an adult who was a healthcare worker with PCR-confirmed SARS-CoV-2 infection or an uninfected control (not recorded which).

CDR3 sequence: CASSHRDRDTGELFF. In DNA form, the CDR3 reads TGTGCCAGCAGCCACCGGGACAGAGACACCGGGGAGCTGTTTTTT. The chain links TRBV7-9 to TRBJ2-2; 7 bases line up with TRBD1. Germline V gene data show CDR1 as SEHNR and CDR2 as FQNEAQ (reference sequence). Trimming cost V 5 bases and J 3 bases; bases outside gene matches: 6. The CDR3 sequence is 15 residues long.